The 15 T cell receptor beta chains given below trace back to one sample, sequenced in a study of shared clonotypes between healthy human individuals. Generated by immunoSEQ multiplex PCR, the TCRdb table keeps only in-frame clones and is missing some. The sample shows millions of clones, 93% of them seen only once. Material: naive CD4+ T cells from PBMCs. Subset indicated: CD45RA+ positively selected. The receptors originated from a young man in good health. Some clones in this sample may be carry-over from other donors' samples.

The rearrangement joins TRBV5-1 to TRBJ2-5; TRBD2 matches at 12 bases. Unmatched junction bases numbered 6, after V lost 1 base and J lost 5 bases. This CDR3 is built from 16 residues. Germline V gene sequence: CDR1 SGHRS, CDR2 YFSETQ. In nucleotides, the CDR3 is TGCGCCAGCAGCTTGCGGACTAGCGGGATGCGGGAGACCCAGTACTTC. Translation gives CASSLRTSGMRETQYF.

This rearrangement joins TRBV28 to TRBJ1-2, with D unclear. The germline CDR1 and CDR2 sequences are MDHEN and SYDVKM. V dropped 10 bases and J dropped 2 bases, with 11 bases sitting between them. This CDR3 is 12 amino acids long. The CDR3 nucleotides are TGTGCCACGCAGTTGGGGAACTATGGCTACACCTTC. This gives the protein CATQLGNYGYTF.

This rearrangement joins TRBV7-6 to TRBJ2-1; perhaps TRBD1 as D (6 bases). Deletions cut 4 bases from V and 6 bases from J, with 19 bases between. CDR1 SGHVS and CDR2 FNYEAQ come from the germline V gene. The CDR3 consists of 16 residues. For the CDR3, the DNA is TGTGCCAGCAGCTACCGTCGACAGGAGGCCGGCAATGAGCAGTTCTTC. Its protein is CASSYRRQEAGNEQFF.

The chain joins TRBV30 to TRBJ2-7; 13 bases agree with TRBD2. The ends lost 2 bases at V and 3 bases at J; junction bases unmatched: 7. The CDR3 covers 16 residues. Germline-derived CDR1 and CDR2 are GTSNPN and SVGIG (reference sequence). CDR3 DNA sequence: TGTGCCTGGAGTACTAGCGGGAGGGGATATATCTACGAGCAGTACTTC. Translation: CAWSTSGRGYIYEQYF. The full variable domain, its missing parts supplied by reference TRBV30 and TRBJ2-7, is SQTIHQWPATLVQPVGSPLSLECTVEGTSNPNLYWYRQAAGRGLQLLFYSVGIGQISSEVPQNLSASRPQDRQFILSSKKLLLSDSGFYLCAWSTSGRGYIYEQYFGPGTRLTVT.

This rearrangement joins TRBV7-8 to TRBJ1-5, with 9 positions matching TRBD1. CDR1 is SGHVS and CDR2 is FQNEAQ in the germline V gene. The V segment lost 0 bases and the J segment 3 bases; nucleotides outside the gene matches: 3. The CDR3 has 16 residues. CDR3 DNA: TGTGCCAGCAGCTTAGCGGACAGGGGAATCAATCAGCCCCAGCATTTT. This translates into CASSLADRGINQPQHF. Together with reference TRBV7-8 and TRBJ1-5, the CDR3 gives the full variable domain: GAGVSQSPRYKVAKRGQDVALRCDPISGHVSLFWYQQALGQGPEFLTYFQNEAQLDKSGLPSDRFFAERPEGSVSTLKIQRTQQEDSAVYLCASSLADRGINQPQHFGDGTRLSIL.

This chain connects TRBV7-9 to TRBJ2-7; no definite D call. Trimming left V 5 bases short and J 6 bases short, with 14 bases between. Germline loops: CDR1 SEHNR, CDR2 FQNEAQ (reference sequence). The CDR3 loop spans 13 amino acids. CDR3 coding DNA: TGTGCCAGCAGCCAACGCTCGAGCGTCGAGCAGTACTTC. Translating it yields CASSQRSSVEQYF.

The chain is built from TRBV7-2 and TRBJ1-1; D gene unclear. The CDR3 runs to 12 residues. From germline, CDR1 is SGHTA and CDR2 FQGNSA. V lost 1 base, J lost 11 bases, and 11 bases lay in between. The CDR3 coding sequence is TGTGCCAGCAGCTTAGAGGGCCCACGGGCTTTCTTT. Protein: CASSLEGPRAFF.

The rearrangement uses TRBV10-3 and TRBJ1-1; TRBD1 might be the D (5 bases). The CDR3 loop spans 13 amino acids. V shed 4 bases and J shed 5 bases, with 11 bases lying between them. Per the germline V gene, CDR1 is ENHRY and CDR2 is SYGVKD. CDR3 residues: CAISVSEGTEAFF. The CDR3 region has the DNA TGTGCCATCAGTGTATCCGAGGGGACTGAAGCTTTCTTT.

CDR3 nucleotide sequence: TGTGCCAGCAGCTTAGGGACTAGCGGGATGAATGAGCAGTTCTTC. Residues: CASSLGTSGMNEQFF. The chain links TRBV5-4 to TRBJ2-1, with 13 bases that match TRBD2. This CDR3 spans 15 amino acids. V shed 2 bases and J 7 bases; nucleotides not matched to a gene: 3. Germline assignment: CDR1 SGHNT and CDR2 YYREEE (reference sequence).

The rearrangement links TRBV7-2 to TRBJ2-1, with 7 bases fitting TRBD1. V shed 3 bases, J shed 10 bases, and the junction held 9 bases outside the gene matches. The CDR3 is made up of 14 amino acids. Looked up from germline, CDR1 is SGHTA and CDR2 is FQGNSA. CDR3 in DNA: TGTGCCAGCAGCTTCCGGGACAGTCTCACAGAGCAGTTCTTC. Protein product: CASSFRDSLTEQFF.

The chain carries TRBV5-1 and TRBJ2-2; 7 positions agree with TRBD2. Losses at the gene ends were 4 bases for V and 1 base for J; bases not matched to a gene: 7. This CDR3 spans 16 amino acids. The germline V gene has CDR1 SGHRS and CDR2 YFSETQ. CDR3 protein: CASSPGGTMNTGELFF. As DNA, the CDR3 is TGCGCCAGCAGCCCCGGCGGGACTATGAACACCGGGGAGCTGTTTTTT.

The rearrangement joins TRBV9 to TRBJ1-3; 10 bases are a match to TRBD1. The V segment lost 4 bases and the J segment 4 bases; nucleotides outside the gene matches: 8. The germline gives CDR1 SGDLS, CDR2 YYNGEE. The CDR3 loop spans 16 amino acids. The DNA for the CDR3 is TGTGCCAGCAGCTCTACTTGGGGACAGGGGGGAAACACCATATATTTT. Its translation is CASSSTWGQGGNTIYF.

The rearrangement uses TRBV27 and TRBJ1-2, with 11 bases aligning to TRBD1. Trimming removed 4 bases from V and 7 bases from J; junction bases left unmatched: 8. Per the germline V gene, CDR1 is MNHEY and CDR2 is SMNVEV (reference sequence). The CDR3 spans 15 residues. The CDR3 is CASSSLGQGAFGYTF. In nucleotides, the CDR3 is TGTGCCAGCAGTTCTTTAGGACAGGGGGCTTTTGGCTACACCTTC.

The rearrangement uses TRBV6-6 and TRBJ1-1; D unclear. The CDR3 totals 11 residues. Deletions cut 8 bases from V and 5 bases from J, with 9 bases between. Germline V gene data show CDR1 as MNHNY and CDR2 as SVGAGI (reference sequence). CDR3 DNA sequence: TGTGCCAGCGGGCGGGCAACTGAAGCTTTCTTT. It encodes CASGRATEAFF.

V gene TRBV30 combines with J gene TRBJ2-3, with TRBD1 as a possible D gene (5 bases). Germline values: CDR1 GTSNPN, CDR2 SVGIG (reference sequence). The CDR3 runs to 16 residues. V was pared by 1 base and J by 2 bases, with 16 bases between. CDR3 sequence reads: CAWSGGVGAHTDTQYF. The DNA for the CDR3 is TGTGCCTGGAGTGGGGGCGTAGGAGCCCACACAGATACGCAGTATTTT.